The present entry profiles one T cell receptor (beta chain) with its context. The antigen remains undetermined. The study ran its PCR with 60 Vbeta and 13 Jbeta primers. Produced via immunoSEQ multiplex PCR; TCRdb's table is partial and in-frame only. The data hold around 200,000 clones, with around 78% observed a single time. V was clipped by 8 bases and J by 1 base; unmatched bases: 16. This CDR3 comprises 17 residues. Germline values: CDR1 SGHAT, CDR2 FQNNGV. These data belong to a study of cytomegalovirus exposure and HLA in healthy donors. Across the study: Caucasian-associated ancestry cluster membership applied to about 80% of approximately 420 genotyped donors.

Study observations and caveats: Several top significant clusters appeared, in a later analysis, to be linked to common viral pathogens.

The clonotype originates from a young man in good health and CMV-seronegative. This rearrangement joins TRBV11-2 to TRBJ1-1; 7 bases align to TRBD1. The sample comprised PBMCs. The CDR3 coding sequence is TGTGCCAGCGGGTTATTGGTAGGGGGCAGTAGGAACACTGAAGCTTTCTTT. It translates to CASGLLVGGSRNTEAFF.